These T cell receptor beta chains were read from a single sample in a study of blood T cell repertoires in COVID-19. TCRdb's table, derived via immunoSEQ multiplex PCR, lists solely in-frame clones and lacks some. In the table there are some 80,000 clones, 84% of which are singletons. Sequencing used peripheral blood. These TCRs come from a human donor in a cohort sampled during active COVID-19. CDR3s include the opening cysteine and the closing phenylalanine or tryptophan. A D gene is named only where the DNA matches it firmly. Where a row states a size, it is once, few, many or the class of an expanded clone; other rows omit it.

cdr3_aa,cdr3_nt,d_call,clone_size,j_call,v_call
CASSQSWWREGFF,TGCGCCAGCAGTCAATCTTGGTGGCGGGAAGGGTTCTTT,.,.,TRBJ1-1,TRBV23-1
CACSLDSFGNTIYF,TGTGCCTGTTCTTTGGACAGTTTTGGAAACACCATATATTTT,.,.,TRBJ1-3,TRBV30
CASSLLERANVLTF,TGTGCCAGCAGCTTGCTGGAGAGGGCCAACGTCCTGACTTTC,.,.,TRBJ2-6,TRBV7-9
CASSPLGATGNTEAFF,TGTGCCAGCAGTCCCCTGGGGGCCACAGGGAACACTGAAGCTTTCTTT,.,.,TRBJ1-1,TRBV28
CASTPSGLAYEQYF,TGTGCCAGCACCCCTAGCGGGCTTGCCTACGAGCAGTACTTC,TRBD2,once,TRBJ2-7,TRBV2
CASRAGTGEKILTF,TGTGCCAGCAGGGCCGGGACAGGGGAAAAAATCCTGACTTTC,TRBD1,.,TRBJ2-6,TRBV6-6
CASSTGTGSMGELFF,TGCGCCAGCAGTACCGGGACAGGGTCGATGGGGGAGCTGTTTTTT,TRBD1,.,TRBJ2-2,TRBV5-1
CASSETGARETQYF,TGTGCCAGCAGTGAAACAGGGGCGCGAGAGACCCAGTACTTC,TRBD1,.,TRBJ2-5,TRBV2
CASSLAPDTRTQYF,TGTGCCAGCAGCTTAGCGCCTGATACGCGAACGCAGTATTTT,.,.,TRBJ2-3,TRBV11-1
CASRARAGGNTGELFF,TGCGCCAGCAGGGCCAGGGCGGGAGGCAACACCGGGGAGCTGTTTTTT,TRBD2,.,TRBJ2-2,TRBV4-1
CASSVGQGLMNTEAFF,TGTGCCAGCAGCGTAGGGCAGGGGTTAATGAACACTGAAGCTTTCTTT,.,.,TRBJ1-1,TRBV9
CASSYAGTSSYEQYF,TGTGCCAGCAGCTACGCCGGGACTAGCTCCTACGAGCAGTACTTC,TRBD2,.,TRBJ2-7,TRBV5-4
CATFRGANLLAKNIQYF,TGTGCCACCTTCCGGGGGGCAAACCTCCTAGCCAAAAACATTCAGTACTTC,.,.,TRBJ2-4,TRBV19
CASSREQGKGNEQYF,TGTGCCAGCTCCCGGGAACAGGGAAAAGGCAACGAGCAGTACTTC,.,.,TRBJ2-7,TRBV18
CASSLAEGQGYEQYF,TGTGCCAGCAGCTTAGCCGAGGGACAGGGTTACGAGCAGTACTTC,TRBD1,.,TRBJ2-7,TRBV7-6
CASSDTGTGIKNIQYF,TGCGCCAGCAGTGACACCGGGACAGGGATCAAAAACATTCAGTACTTC,TRBD1,.,TRBJ2-4,TRBV10-2
CASSLSGTSGITYEQYF,TGTGCCAGCAGTTTATCCGGGACTAGCGGGATCACCTACGAGCAGTACTTC,TRBD2,.,TRBJ2-7,TRBV28
CASSYARGLYEQYF,TGTGCCAGCAGTTACGCCAGGGGGCTCTACGAGCAGTACTTC,TRBD1,.,TRBJ2-7,TRBV6-5
CASSTRGTGYETQYF,TGTGCCAGTAGTACCCGCGGAACAGGGTATGAGACCCAGTACTTC,.,.,TRBJ2-5,TRBV19
CASSLGDSQYGYTF,TGCGCCAGCAGCTTGGGGGACAGCCAGTATGGCTACACCTTC,TRBD1,.,TRBJ1-2,TRBV5-1